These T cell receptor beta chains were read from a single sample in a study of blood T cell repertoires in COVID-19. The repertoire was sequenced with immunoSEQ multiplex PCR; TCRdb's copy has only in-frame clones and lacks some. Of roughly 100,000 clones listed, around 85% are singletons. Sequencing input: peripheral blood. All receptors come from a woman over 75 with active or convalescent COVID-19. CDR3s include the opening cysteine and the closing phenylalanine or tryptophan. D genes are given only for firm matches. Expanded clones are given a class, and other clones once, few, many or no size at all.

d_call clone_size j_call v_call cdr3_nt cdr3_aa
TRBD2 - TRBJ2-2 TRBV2 TGTGCCAGCAGTGATGGTGCGGGAGTAAACACCGGGGAGCTGTTTTTT CASSDGAGVNTGELFF
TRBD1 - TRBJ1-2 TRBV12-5 TGTGCTAGTGGTTTGGGTATGGACAGGGGGATTGGCGGCTACACCTTC CASGLGMDRGIGGYTF
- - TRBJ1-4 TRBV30 TGTGCCTGGAGTGTTCCCCGAGGGGAAAAACTGTTTTTT CAWSVPRGEKLFF
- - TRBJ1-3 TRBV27 TGTGCCAGCAGTTCCTCGGGGGGGCTCGGAAACACCATATATTTT CASSSSGGLGNTIYF
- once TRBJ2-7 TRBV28 TGTGCCAGCAGACCTCGTCAAAGAATAGACGAGCAGTACTTC CASRPRQRIDEQYF
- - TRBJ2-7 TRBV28 TGTGCCAGCAGTTTCTCACAGATCGGGGGATACGAGCAGTACTTC CASSFSQIGGYEQYF
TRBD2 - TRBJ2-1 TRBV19 TGTGCCAGTAGTAAGACTAGCGGGAGTGTTAATGAGCAGTTCTTC CASSKTSGSVNEQFF
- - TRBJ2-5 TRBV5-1 TGCGCCAGCAGCTTGACAGGGTTACCCCAAGAGACCCAGTACTTC CASSLTGLPQETQYF
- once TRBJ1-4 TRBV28 TGTGCCAGCAGGACAAATGAAAAACTGTTTTTT CASRTNEKLFF
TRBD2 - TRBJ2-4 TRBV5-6 TGTGCCAGCAATTCCGCGGGGGGAGCCAAAAACATTCAGTACTTC CASNSAGGAKNIQYF
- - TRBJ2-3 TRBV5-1 TGCGCCAGCAGCTTGGTGTCGAACCCAGGCACAGATACGCAGTATTTT CASSLVSNPGTDTQYF
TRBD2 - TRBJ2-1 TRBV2 TGTGCCAGCAGTTCTCGGACTAGCCGGAATGAGCAGTTCTTC CASSSRTSRNEQFF
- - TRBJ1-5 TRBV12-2 TGTGCAAGTCGCTCCCGTTTTGGGCAGGCATCCCAGCATTTT CASRSRFGQASQHF
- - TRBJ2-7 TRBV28 TGTGCCACCGCCCCCCTAGGGACATCGGGCTACGAGCAGTACTTC CATAPLGTSGYEQYF
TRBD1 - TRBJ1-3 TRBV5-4 TGTGCCAGCAGCTTGGGGGGGGACAGACGAAACACCATATATTTT CASSLGGDRRNTIYF
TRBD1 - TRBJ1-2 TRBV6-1 TGTGCCAGCAGTGGAGACAGGGGAAACTACACCTTC CASSGDRGNYTF
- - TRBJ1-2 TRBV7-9 TGTGCCAGCAGCCCATGGGAGGGGGGAGCGAACGGCTACACCTTC CASSPWEGGANGYTF
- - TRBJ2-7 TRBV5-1 TGCGCCAGCAGCTTTCAGGGGAGGGACGGCGAGCAGTACTTC CASSFQGRDGEQYF
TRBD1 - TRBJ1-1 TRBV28 TGTGCCAGCAGACAGGGGACCCTGATTGTGAACACTGAAGCTTTCTTT CASRQGTLIVNTEAFF
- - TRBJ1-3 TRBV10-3 TGTGCCATCAGTGTAATGGCAGTCTCGTCCGCTGGAAACACCATATATTTT CAISVMAVSSAGNTIYF
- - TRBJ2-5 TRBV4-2 TGTGCCAGCAGCCAAGGGGCTAGCTCGTCCCGGGAGACCCAGTACTTC CASSQGASSSRETQYF
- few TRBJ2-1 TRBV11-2 TGTGCCAGCGGGAGCTTGGACAATGAGCAGTTCTTC CASGSLDNEQFF
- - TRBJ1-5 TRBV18 TGTGCCAGCTCACCCGGCAGGGGCTTCAATCAGCCCCAGCATTTT CASSPGRGFNQPQHF
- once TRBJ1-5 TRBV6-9 TGTGCCAGCAGTTATTCTTTCCGGGAAACTCAGCCCCAGCATTTT CASSYSFRETQPQHF
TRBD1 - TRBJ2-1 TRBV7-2 TGTGCCAGCAGCTTAGCGCGGGTCGGAGGGACAGGGCTGGGTAATGAGCAGTTCTTC CASSLARVGGTGLGNEQFF
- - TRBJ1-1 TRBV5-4 TGTGCCAGCAGCCAGGACAGCCCTGAAGCTTTCTTT CASSQDSPEAFF